This T cell receptor (beta chain) was found in a study of Tregs in tolerant kidney transplant recipients. Germline assignment: CDR1 MGHRA and CDR2 YSYEKL. The CDR3 length is 16 residues. Trimming took off 1 base at V and 0 bases at J, with 10 bases between the two ends. Data came from immunoSEQ multiplex PCR; TCRdb stores just in-frame clones and leaves some out. This sample has 75,000 to 95,000 clones, with roughly nine tenths found just once. This clone was observed a single time. The sequence was obtained from a human donor in good health. The rearrangement links TRBV4-1 to TRBJ1-3; D gene uncertain. Specimen: CD8+ T cells from blood. CDR3 coding DNA: TGCGCCAGCAGCCAAGGATATTTCTACTCTGGAAACACCATATATTTT. Amino acids: CASSQGYFYSGNTIYF.